Listed below are T cell receptor beta chains from one sample, sequenced in a study of T cells in Graves' hyperthyroidism and ophthalmopathy. MiXCR, run by TCRdb on the multiplex PCR reads, gives a single entry per CDR3 protein. The sample carries 350,000 to 400,000 distinct CDR3 sequences, approximately 15% recorded once. Sequencing used blood. The source of these receptors is a woman in her fifties or sixties with Graves' hyperthyroidism. Both conserved end residues are part of each CDR3. Each record gives: clone size, D gene, J gene, V gene, CDR3 protein, CDR3 DNA. D genes are given only for firm matches. Rows give clone size only sometimes, using once, few, many, or a class for an expanded clone.

-,-,TRBJ1-4,TRBV6-6,CASSYLEDERLFF,TGTGCCAGCAGTTACCTAGAGGACGAAAGACTGTTTTTT
many,TRBD2,TRBJ2-3,TRBV24-1,CATSGGSGSTDTQYF,TGTGCCACCAGTGGCGGTAGCGGGAGCACAGATACGCAGTATTTT
many,-,TRBJ1-3,TRBV7-9,CATSSSGDSGNTIYF,TGTGCCACCTCCTCTTCGGGCGACTCTGGAAACACCATATATTTT
many,TRBD2,TRBJ2-1,TRBV30,CAWSPLTSQSYNEQFF,TGTGCCTGGAGCCCCTTGACTAGCCAATCCTACAATGAGCAGTTCTTC
many,-,TRBJ1-1,TRBV5-1,CASSYGIGTEAFF,TGCGCCAGCAGCTACGGAATCGGCACTGAAGCTTTCTTT
many,TRBD1,TRBJ2-1,TRBV29-1,CSAPGTGQLGEQFF,TGCAGCGCCCCCGGGACAGGGCAGTTAGGGGAGCAGTTCTTC
-,TRBD2,TRBJ2-1,TRBV20-1,CSARTSVSSYNEQFF,TGCAGTGCTCGGACTAGCGTTAGCTCCTACAATGAGCAGTTCTTC
-,-,TRBJ2-7,TRBV18,CASSPPGRVEEQYF,TGTGCCAGCTCACCACCCGGCAGGGTTGAAGAGCAGTACTTC
-,-,TRBJ2-5,TRBV4-1,CASSRGVDVGKETQYF,TGCGCCAGCAGCCGGGGGGTGGATGTGGGCAAGGAGACCCAGTACTTC
many,-,TRBJ1-1,TRBV9,CASSVESKNTEAFF,TGTGCCAGCAGCGTAGAGAGCAAGAACACTGAAGCTTTCTTT
many,TRBD1,TRBJ2-1,TRBV11-2,CASSPSPGQQYNEQFF,TGTGCCAGCAGCCCCTCACCGGGACAGCAATACAATGAGCAGTTCTTC
many,-,TRBJ2-3,TRBV24-1,CATSDFDGSFTDTQYF,TGTGCCACCAGTGATTTTGACGGGAGTTTCACAGATACGCAGTATTTT
few,-,TRBJ1-2,TRBV3-1,CASSQERFLYGYTF,TGTGCCAGCAGCCAAGAGAGGTTTCTTTATGGCTACACCTTC
few,-,TRBJ2-7,TRBV7-2,CASGGGRVSYEQYF,TGTGCCAGCGGGGGGGGGCGAGTCTCCTACGAGCAGTACTTC
few,-,TRBJ1-3,TRBV7-6,CASSAHGFSGNTIYF,TGTGCCAGCAGCGCACACGGATTTTCTGGAAACACCATATATTTT
many,-,TRBJ2-3,TRBV18,CASSPGLPPTDTQYF,TGTGCCAGCTCACCGGGACTTCCCCCGACAGATACGCAGTATTTT
many,TRBD2,TRBJ2-7,TRBV6-1,CASSYWKTSGSYEQYF,TGTGCCAGCAGTTACTGGAAGACTAGCGGGAGTTACGAGCAGTACTTC
many,-,TRBJ2-1,TRBV20-1,CSARSRRSSYNEQFF,TGCAGTGCTAGGTCGAGGAGGAGCTCCTACAATGAGCAGTTCTTC
-,-,TRBJ2-1,TRBV6-9,CASSYEVVSYNEQFF,TGTGCCAGCAGTTATGAAGTTGTCTCCTACAATGAGCAGTTCTTC
many,-,TRBJ2-3,TRBV28,CASSSPEYDPLRIVTDTQYF,TGTGCCAGCAGTTCCCCAGAATACGACCCCTTGAGGATAGTCACAGATACGCAGTATTTT
many,-,TRBJ2-1,TRBV24-1,CATSDRQGGRNEQFF,TGTGCCACCAGTGACCGACAAGGAGGGCGGAATGAGCAGTTCTTC
many,TRBD2,TRBJ2-6,TRBV10-3,CAISIWREHTGANVLTF,TGTGCCATCAGCATCTGGCGGGAGCATACTGGGGCCAACGTCCTGACTTTC
-,-,TRBJ1-4,TRBV7-9,CTSSLWGTGEKLFF,TGTACCAGCAGCTTGTGGGGAACGGGTGAAAAACTGTTTTTT
few,-,TRBJ2-5,TRBV7-2,CAGSLSGLTFGETQYF,TGTGCCGGCAGCTTAAGTGGACTAACGTTCGGAGAGACCCAGTACTTC
many,-,TRBJ2-1,TRBV5-1,CASSVAVYNEQFF,TGCGCCAGCAGCGTAGCGGTCTACAATGAGCAGTTCTTC
many,TRBD1,TRBJ2-7,TRBV18,CASSPNRGPYEQYF,TGTGCCAGCTCACCAAACAGGGGGCCCTACGAGCAGTACTTC
many,TRBD1,TRBJ2-1,TRBV18,CASSRPGTGLLEQFF,TGTGCCAGCTCACGGCCCGGGACAGGGCTTCTTGAGCAGTTCTTC
many,-,TRBJ2-7,TRBV7-8,CASSLGGLAGQGSYEQYF,TGTGCCAGCAGCTTAGGGGGATTAGCGGGACAGGGCTCCTACGAGCAGTACTTC
many,TRBD2,TRBJ2-1,TRBV20-1,CSAPSGSWNEQFF,TGCAGTGCTCCTAGCGGGAGTTGGAATGAGCAGTTCTTC
-,-,TRBJ2-5,TRBV10-1,CASSESAVQETQYF,TGCGCCAGCAGTGAGTCGGCGGTTCAAGAGACCCAGTACTTC
-,-,TRBJ2-7,TRBV4-1,CASSLRSVPPSYEQYF,TGCGCCAGCAGCCTACGCAGCGTCCCCCCCTCCTACGAGCAGTACTTC
-,TRBD2,TRBJ2-5,TRBV28,CASSFSSGRDYETQYF,TGTGCCAGCAGTTTTTCCAGCGGGAGAGACTATGAGACCCAGTACTTC
many,-,TRBJ2-1,TRBV2,CASRVGPNNEQFF,TGTGCCAGCAGAGTGGGACCAAACAATGAGCAGTTCTTC
many,-,TRBJ1-5,TRBV5-6,CASSLGQDYSRPQHF,TGTGCCAGCAGCTTGGGTCAGGATTATAGCCGGCCCCAGCATTTT
many,-,TRBJ1-2,TRBV2,CASSEAGRINYGYTF,TGTGCCAGCAGTGAGGCGGGGAGGATTAACTATGGCTACACCTTC
many,-,TRBJ2-7,TRBV11-2,CASSSLRADEQYF,TGTGCCAGCAGCTCGTTGCGAGCCGACGAGCAGTACTTC
few,-,TRBJ2-7,TRBV30,CAGGTGAYEQYF,TGTGCTGGTGGGACTGGTGCCTACGAGCAGTACTTC